The 17 T cell receptor beta chains listed next were all sequenced from one sample in a study of beta chain features in type 1 diabetes. General study points: Moderate but significant shortening of TCRB CDR3s was recorded in all four CD4+ subsets from Type 1 diabetes patients.

Every bit of the isolated RNA underwent reverse transcription, so sequencing read expressed TCRB transcripts. Profiled with immunoSEQ multiplex PCR; TCRdb holds only in-frame clones, not every one. This table holds more than 250,000 clones, roughly 13% found once. For these TCRs, the target antigens are not known. Source material: naive CD4+ T cells from blood. All receptors derive from a man under 40 with type 1 diabetes.

The chain recombines TRBV12-5 with TRBJ1-1, with unresolved D. V lost 6 bases and J 7 bases, leaving 15 bases between the germline ends. CDR1 is LGHNT and CDR2 is FRNRAP in the germline V gene. This CDR3 spans 13 amino acids. CDR3 DNA: TGTGCTAGTGGACCGTCCCTAAAGAGTGAAGCTTTCTTT. Encoded protein: CASGPSLKSEAFF. Supplemented by reference TRBV12-5 and TRBJ1-1, the full variable domain reads DARVTQTPRHKVTEMGQEVTMRCQPILGHNTVFWYRQTMMQGLELLAYFRNRAPLDDSGMPKDRFSAEMPDATLATLKIQPSEPRDSAVYFCASGPSLKSEAFFGQGTRLTVV.

This clone was observed a few times. V is TRBV5-1 and J is TRBJ2-7; no reliable D call. V lost 4 bases and J lost 3, with 5 bases in between. CDR3 length: 11 residues. Germline V gives CDR1 SGHRS, CDR2 YFSETQ. For the CDR3, the DNA is TGCGCCAGCAGCCCGGGCTACGAGCAGTACTTC. This codes for CASSPGYEQYF.

The chain couples TRBV2 to TRBJ2-3; 7 bases are shared with TRBD2. Germline V CDR1 and CDR2: SNHLY, FYNNEI. The CDR3 runs 15 residues. Germline trimming cut 5 bases from V and 2 bases from J; bases unmatched to any gene: 7. CDR3 coding DNA: TGTGCCAGCAGTCTGAGCGGGATGAACACAGATACGCAGTATTTT. Translating it yields CASSLSGMNTDTQYF. Full variable domain (remainder filled in from reference TRBV2 and TRBJ2-3): EPEVTQTPSHQVTQMGQEVILRCVPISNHLYFYWYRQILGQKVEFLVSFYNNEISEKSEIFDDQFSVERPDGSNFTLKIRSTKLEDSAMYFCASSLSGMNTDTQYFGPGTRLTVL.

The chain recombines TRBV25-1 with TRBJ1-1, with D hard to call. Between the trimmed V and J ends, which lost 2 bases and 1 base, there was a span of 8 bases. Germline V gene sequence: CDR1 MGHDK, CDR2 SYGVNS. The CDR3 has 14 amino acids. CDR3 residues: CASSEHRPNTEAFF. The DNA for the CDR3 is TGTGCCAGCAGTGAACACAGACCGAACACTGAAGCTTTCTTT.

This chain joins TRBV4-1 and TRBJ1-5; 8 bases are shared with TRBD1. J gave up 5 bases and V 2 bases, and 2 bases lay outside the gene matches. This CDR3 spans 14 amino acids. Germline-derived CDR1 and CDR2 are MGHRA and YSYEKL. The CDR3 DNA reads TGCGCCAGCAGCCAACAACAGGGGGATCAGCCCCAGCATTTT. This gives the protein CASSQQQGDQPQHF.

This clone has a handful of counts. The V call is TRBV5-4, the J call TRBJ2-1, with 9 nucleotides matching TRBD1. CDR3 size: 15 residues. From germline, CDR1 is SGHNT and CDR2 YYREEE (reference sequence). V gave up 4 bases and J gave up 4 bases; unmatched junction bases: 6. CDR3 region: CASSRGQGVYNEQFF. CDR3 sequence (DNA): TGTGCCAGCAGCCGGGGACAGGGCGTTTACAATGAGCAGTTCTTC. Based on the CDR3 plus reference TRBV5-4 and TRBJ2-1, the full variable domain is ETGVTQSPTHLIKTRGQQVTLRCSSQSGHNTVSWYQQALGQGPQFIFQYYREEENGRGNFPPRFSGLQFPNYSSELNVNALELDDSALYLCASSRGQGVYNEQFFGPGTRLTVL.

V is TRBV5-4 and J is TRBJ2-2, with 14 bases that match TRBD2. Trimming at V came to 4 bases and at J to 6 bases, leaving 5 bases not matched to a gene. This CDR3 has 16 amino acids. Per the germline V gene, CDR1 is SGHNT and CDR2 is YYREEE (reference sequence). CDR3 sequence: CASSAGTSGSPGELFF. DNA for the CDR3: TGTGCCAGCAGCGCCGGGACTAGCGGGAGCCCCGGGGAGCTGTTTTTT.

This clone has more than one count but fewer than ten. This chain joins TRBV12-5 and TRBJ2-1, with a possible D match to TRBD2 (7 bases). This CDR3 has 16 amino acids. Germline CDR1 reads LGHNT; CDR2 reads FRNRAP. Trimming removed 5 bases from V and 4 bases from J, with 18 bases in between. The CDR3 DNA is TGTGCTAGTGGTCCCGGGGGGCAGGGGAGGTACAATGAGCAGTTCTTC. Its translation is CASGPGGQGRYNEQFF.

In this sample, this clone turned up a few times. The chain carries TRBV11-2 and TRBJ1-5; D is ambiguous. From germline, CDR1 is SGHAT and CDR2 FQNNGV. The V gene lost 0 bases and the J gene lost 6 bases, with 12 bases spanning the gap. The CDR3 covers 15 residues. This chain's CDR3 is CASSLDRTGIQPQHF. The CDR3 nucleotides read TGTGCCAGCAGCTTAGATCGTACGGGGATTCAGCCCCAGCATTTT.

This clone occurred a few times. V and J are TRBV7-2 and TRBJ2-1; 12 nucleotides align to TRBD2. The CDR3 totals 16 residues. Germline V CDR1 and CDR2: SGHTA, FQGNSA. V gave up 3 bases and J gave up 5 bases; unmatched junction bases: 5. The CDR3 reads CASSLGLAGADNEQFF. As DNA, the CDR3 is TGTGCCAGCAGCTTGGGACTAGCGGGCGCTGACAATGAGCAGTTCTTC.

The chain joins TRBV6-4 to TRBJ2-7, with TRBD2 as a possible D gene (6 bases). Germline V lookup: CDR1 MRHNA, CDR2 SNTAGT. The V and J ends lost 7 bases and 1 base respectively, with 14 bases between them. The CDR3 extends over 14 amino acids. The chain's CDR3 is CASKALASSYEQYF. CDR3 sequence (DNA): TGTGCCAGCAAAGCTCTAGCGTCATCCTACGAGCAGTACTTC.

This clone came up a few times. This sequence joins TRBV5-1 and TRBJ2-5; 8 positions agree with TRBD2. Germline values: CDR1 SGHRS, CDR2 YFSETQ. The V and J ends lost 2 bases and 5 bases, in that order; junction bases with no gene match: 8. This CDR3 comprises 15 residues. The CDR3 sequence is CASSFSGGPGETQYF. The CDR3, as DNA: TGCGCCAGCAGCTTCTCGGGAGGGCCTGGGGAGACCCAGTACTTC.

This clone was counted only a few times. The rearrangement links TRBV4-1 to TRBJ2-2; 8 bases are shared with TRBD2. This CDR3 is built from 15 residues. Per the germline V gene, CDR1 is MGHRA and CDR2 is YSYEKL. Unmatched junction bases numbered 7, after V lost 4 bases and J lost 6 bases. The CDR3: CASSPTGLAPGELFF. The CDR3 DNA reads as TGCGCCAGCAGCCCGACCGGACTAGCCCCCGGGGAGCTGTTTTTT.

This clone was detected only a few times. The V and J genes are TRBV19 and TRBJ1-2; no reliable D call. Germline values: CDR1 LNHDA, CDR2 SQIVND (reference sequence). V was trimmed by 2 bases and J by 2 bases, leaving 6 bases between them. This CDR3 region has 13 residues. CDR3 loop: CASSISQNYGYTF. DNA for the CDR3: TGTGCCAGTAGTATAAGTCAGAACTATGGCTACACCTTC.

This chain links TRBV11-1 with TRBJ2-7; possible D gene TRBD1, 5 bases. The CDR3 extends over 13 amino acids. V lost 5 bases to trimming and J lost 2 bases, with 10 bases between them. In germline, CDR1 is SGHAT, CDR2 FQDESV (reference sequence). The CDR3 DNA sequence: TGTGCCAGCAGCCTGCGACAGACCTACGAGCAGTACTTC. This encodes CASSLRQTYEQYF.

This clone was observed a few times. J is TRBJ1-1 and V is TRBV15; maybe TRBD1 (6 bases). The V gene lost 0 bases and the J gene lost 5 bases, with 13 bases spanning the gap. This CDR3 has 15 residues. The germline V gene encodes CDR1 LNHNV and CDR2 YYDKDF (reference sequence). CDR3 sequence reads: CATSRDLAGATEAFF. In DNA form, the CDR3 reads TGTGCCACCAGCAGAGATTTGGCAGGGGCAACTGAAGCTTTCTTT.

This sequence joins TRBV19 and TRBJ2-1, with TRBD2 matching over 7 bases. Looked up from germline, CDR1 is LNHDA and CDR2 is SQIVND (reference sequence). After removal of 8 bases from V and 0 bases from J, the junction contained 10 bases not matched to a gene. This CDR3 spans 16 amino acids. The CDR3 sequence: CASRKLALSSYNEQFF. The CDR3 bases are TGTGCCAGTCGAAAACTAGCGCTAAGCTCCTACAATGAGCAGTTCTTC.